These T cell receptor beta chains were read from a single sample in a study of sequential checkpoint blockade in melanoma. Some clones are missing from TCRdb's copy, which holds only in-frame ones; the method was immunoSEQ multiplex PCR. The sample holds around 18,000 clones, approximately 70% seen once. The sequencing used CD8+ T cells sorted from blood (inferred from file names), collected from a patient given nivolumab and ipilimumab in sequence. The source of these receptors is a human donor with melanoma. CDR3s include the opening cysteine and the closing phenylalanine or tryptophan. D genes are given only for firm matches. Only part of the rows carry a size: once, few, many, or a class if the clone is expanded.

D: TRBD1
V: TRBV10-3
J: TRBJ2-1
size: .
DNA: TGTGCCATCAGTGCAGGGGGTGAGCAGTTCTTC
CDR3: CAISAGGEQFF

D: .
V: TRBV7-9
J: TRBJ1-1
size: few
DNA: TGTGCCAGCAGTTCTCACCGGGTCGGGAACACTGAAGCTTTCTTT
CDR3: CASSSHRVGNTEAFF

D: .
V: TRBV9
J: TRBJ2-6
size: .
DNA: TGTGCCAGCAGCGTAGAGGGGAAGCCTGGGGCCAACGTCCTGACTTTC
CDR3: CASSVEGKPGANVLTF

D: .
V: TRBV25-1
J: TRBJ1-2
size: .
DNA: TGTGCCAGCAGTGCGGGGACTGGGTACTATGGCTACACCTTC
CDR3: CASSAGTGYYGYTF

D: TRBD2
V: TRBV10-2
J: TRBJ2-7
size: few
DNA: TGCGCCAGCAGTGACGGGCGGGGGGGCCGCGAGCAGTACTTC
CDR3: CASSDGRGGREQYF

D: TRBD2
V: TRBV6-5
J: TRBJ2-7
size: .
DNA: TGTGCCAGCAGTCCCCCTAGCGGCGGTACCTACGAGCAGTACTTC
CDR3: CASSPPSGGTYEQYF

D: TRBD1
V: TRBV19
J: TRBJ2-3
size: .
DNA: TGTGCCAGTAGCGGGGACAGGGAAAGAGATACGCAGTATTTT
CDR3: CASSGDRERDTQYF

D: .
V: TRBV9
J: TRBJ2-5
size: .
DNA: TGTGCCAGCAGCGTAGATAGCGGTCCGAGGGCCCAGTACTTC
CDR3: CASSVDSGPRAQYF

D: TRBD1
V: TRBV27
J: TRBJ1-2
size: .
DNA: TGTGCCAGCAGTCTTAACCGGCAGGGGGCCATCTATGGCTACACCTTC
CDR3: CASSLNRQGAIYGYTF

D: TRBD1
V: TRBV11-3
J: TRBJ2-7
size: few
DNA: TGTGCCAGCAGCTTTGAACAGGGGATCTACGAGCAGTACTTC
CDR3: CASSFEQGIYEQYF

D: .
V: TRBV7-2
J: TRBJ2-2
size: .
DNA: TGTGCCAGCAGCGCCATGGGACCGACAGGAGCAAACACCGGGGAGCTGTTTTTT
CDR3: CASSAMGPTGANTGELFF